These 27 T cell receptor beta chains were sequenced from one sample in a study of PD-1 blockade in classical Hodgkin lymphoma. Libraries were prepared by immunoSEQ multiplex PCR; TCRdb keeps only in-frame clonotypes and omits some of them. This sample has 24,000 or so clones, with approximately 69% found just once. Brentuximab vedotin exposure varied, and every patient relapsed after autologous stem cell transplantation. The source was peripheral blood mononuclear cells (PBMCs), collected at baseline. These receptor sequences come from a human donor with classical Hodgkin lymphoma.

This clone has a single count. The chain has TRBV7-9 and TRBJ2-1; 7 bases fit TRBD2. V lost 5 bases to trimming and J lost 8 bases; unmatched junction nucleotides: 9. Germline CDR1 and CDR2: SEHNR and FQNEAQ (reference sequence). The CDR3 spans 14 residues. CDR3 bases: TGTGCCAGCAGCCAAAGCGGGGCCTTTGATGAGCAGTTCTTC. Its protein is CASSQSGAFDEQFF.

This clone is labeled medium-sized (0.01 to 0.1%). This chain links TRBV2 with TRBJ2-7; D gene uncertain. From germline, CDR1 is SNHLY and CDR2 FYNNEI. The CDR3 covers 15 residues. Between the trimmed V and J ends, which lost 3 bases and 2 bases, there was a span of 14 bases. CDR3 region: CASSDFTTLPYEQYF. Written as DNA, the CDR3 is TGTGCCAGCAGTGACTTCACTACACTTCCCTACGAGCAGTACTTC.

This chain uses TRBV5-1 with TRBJ1-2, with D unresolved. CDR1 is SGHRS and CDR2 is YFSETQ in the germline V gene. Trimming cost V 0 bases and J 0 bases, with 15 bases left between them. The CDR3 has 17 residues. The CDR3 DNA reads TGCGCCAGCAGCTTGGAGGCACTAGGATCGACTAACTATGGCTACACCTTC. Translating gives CASSLEALGSTNYGYTF.

This clone occurred a few times. Written as DNA, the CDR3 is TGTGCCAGCAGTTTAGTCCCGAACACTGAAGCTTTCTTT. Translating it yields CASSLVPNTEAFF. The chain has TRBV27 and TRBJ1-1; no clear D. Trimming took off 2 bases at V and 1 base at J, with 5 bases between the two ends. In germline, CDR1 is MNHEY, CDR2 SMNVEV (reference sequence). CDR3 size: 13 residues.

The V gene is TRBV13, the J gene TRBJ1-1; D is ambiguous. V gave up 0 bases and J gave up 8 bases, with 10 bases separating them. The CDR3 sequence is 13 residues long. Per germline, CDR1 PRHDT and CDR2 FYEKMQ (reference sequence). CDR3 loop: CASSLGVSEEAFF. CDR3 DNA sequence: TGTGCCAGCAGCTTAGGAGTCTCAGAGGAAGCTTTCTTT. The variable domain in full, with the rest retrieved from reference TRBV13 and TRBJ1-1, is AAGVIQSPRHLIKEKRETATLKCYPIPRHDTVYWYQQGPGQDPQFLISFYEKMQSDKGSIPDRFSAQQFSDYHSELNMSSLELGDSALYFCASSLGVSEEAFFGQGTRLTVV.

This rearrangement joins TRBV7-8 to TRBJ1-1, with 9 bases identical to TRBD1. This CDR3 comprises 16 residues. V lost 1 base, J lost 1 base, and 4 bases stayed unmatched. The germline V gene has CDR1 SGHVS and CDR2 FQNEAQ. The CDR3 region has the DNA TGTGCCAGCAGCTTAGTAGGGACAGGGCAGAACACTGAAGCTTTCTTT. Translation gives CASSLVGTGQNTEAFF.

This chain uses TRBV30 with TRBJ2-3; a possible D gene is TRBD2 (6 bases). The CDR3 loop spans 13 amino acids. Deletions cut 5 bases from V and 5 bases from J, with 14 bases between. CDR1 and CDR2 (germline): GTSNPN, SVGIG (reference sequence). The CDR3 DNA follows: TGTGCCTGGTGTTTGCGGGGTGTAGATACGCAGTATTTT. This encodes CAWCLRGVDTQYF.

The rearrangement uses TRBV30 and TRBJ2-5; D perhaps matches TRBD2 (5 bases). Germline CDR1 GTSNPN, CDR2 SVGIG (reference sequence). This CDR3 has 13 amino acids. Trimming took 2 bases from V and 5 from J, leaving 12 bases between them. CDR3 loop: CAWSPWTRETQYF. CDR3 coding DNA: TGTGCCTGGAGTCCTTGGACTCGGGAGACCCAGTACTTC.

The chain has TRBV19 and TRBJ2-6, with D possibly being TRBD1 (6 bases). Germline CDR1 is LNHDA and CDR2 is SQIVND (reference sequence). V was shortened by 3 bases and J by 1 base, with 10 bases between the two germline ends. The CDR3 covers 16 residues. CDR3 nucleotides: TGTGCCAGTAGTATTCGCACAGGGTCTGGGGCCAACGTCCTGACTTTC. It yields the protein CASSIRTGSGANVLTF.

CDR3 bases: TGCGCCAGCAGCCAAGCTAACATTATAGGGGCCGGGGAGCTGTTTTTT. It is translated as CASSQANIIGAGELFF. The chain links TRBV4-1 to TRBJ2-2; D might be TRBD1 (5 bases). The germline V and J ends were trimmed by 1 base and 6 bases, with 15 bases remaining between them. Germline assignment: CDR1 MGHRA and CDR2 YSYEKL. This CDR3 contains 16 residues.

The chain is built from TRBV6-7 and TRBJ1-4, with D perhaps TRBD1 (5 bases). TRBV6-7 carries the ORF label, with uncertain function. This CDR3 is 21 amino acids long. V gave up 2 bases and J gave up 0 bases, with 25 bases separating them. CDR3 in DNA: TGTGCCAGCAGTTACCCACCAAAGGGACCCGGGACCGACGCAACTAATGAAAAACTGTTTTTT. Translated, it gives CASSYPPKGPGTDATNEKLFF.

This clone was detected a few times. The CDR3 is CATSRDRRTAGNTIYF. The CDR3 nucleotides are TGTGCCACCAGCAGAGATCGCCGGACCGCTGGAAACACCATATATTTT. The chain employs TRBV15 and TRBJ1-3; no firm D call. This CDR3 comprises 16 residues. V was clipped by 0 bases and J by 2 bases, with 11 bases between them. Per the germline V gene, CDR1 is LNHNV and CDR2 is YYDKDF (reference sequence).

This clone was recorded a few times. The chain recombines TRBV28 with TRBJ2-7, with D possibly being TRBD2 (5 bases). The CDR3 is 14 residues long. Between the trimmed V and J ends, which lost 3 bases and 3 bases, there was a span of 12 bases. Per the germline V gene, CDR1 is MDHEN and CDR2 is SYDVKM. CDR3 loop: CASSLQEEVYEQYF. The CDR3, as DNA: TGTGCCAGCAGTTTGCAAGAGGAGGTCTACGAGCAGTACTTC. The whole variable domain, remainder taken from reference TRBV28 and TRBJ2-7, is DVKVTQSSRYLVKRTGEKVFLECVQDMDHENMFWYRQDPGLGLRLIYFSYDVKMKEKGDIPEGYSVSREKKERFSLILESASTNQTSMYLCASSLQEEVYEQYFGPGTRLTVT.

The rearrangement links TRBV7-9 to TRBJ2-5, with D tentatively TRBD1 (5 bases). V lost 5 bases to trimming and J lost 5 bases, with 9 bases between them. From germline, CDR1 is SEHNR and CDR2 FQNEAQ (reference sequence). The CDR3 consists of 12 residues. In DNA form, the CDR3 reads TGTGCCAGCAGCCCTAGGGGTGAGACCCAGTACTTC. This codes for CASSPRGETQYF.

The rearrangement joins TRBV4-2 to TRBJ2-3; D is undetermined. The CDR3 is made up of 13 amino acids. Trimming removed 1 base from V and 1 base from J, with 3 bases in between. Germline lookup yields CDR1 LGHNA and CDR2 YNFKEQ. This chain's CDR3 is CASSQAGTDTQYF. CDR3 DNA: TGTGCCAGCAGCCAAGCTGGCACAGATACGCAGTATTTT.

This clone was detected a few times. This sequence joins TRBV10-3 and TRBJ1-1; possibly TRBD1 for D (5 bases). The CDR3 is made up of 13 amino acids. The V and J ends lost 6 bases and 1 base respectively, with 9 bases between them. Germline CDR1 is ENHRY and CDR2 is SYGVKD. CDR3 DNA: TGTGCCATCAGGGGGGACGGGAACACTGAAGCTTTCTTT. Protein product: CAIRGDGNTEAFF.

The chain uses TRBV7-8 and TRBJ2-4, with 7 bases lining up with TRBD1. After removal of 5 bases from V and 0 bases from J, the junction contained 7 bases not matched to a gene. The germline gives CDR1 SGHVS, CDR2 FQNEAQ. The CDR3 extends over 16 amino acids. Here the CDR3 DNA reads TGTGCCAGCAGCGGCCGGGACAGCCTAGCCAAAAACATTCAGTACTTC. It specifies CASSGRDSLAKNIQYF. The whole variable domain, filled in from reference TRBV7-8 and TRBJ2-4, reads GAGVSQSPRYKVAKRGQDVALRCDPISGHVSLFWYQQALGQGPEFLTYFQNEAQLDKSGLPSDRFFAERPEGSVSTLKIQRTQQEDSAVYLCASSGRDSLAKNIQYFGAGTRLSVL.

The chain couples TRBV10-1 to TRBJ1-2; 9 positions agree with TRBD1. V lost 1 base to trimming and J lost 5 bases; unmatched junction nucleotides: 5. CDR1 WNHNN and CDR2 SYGVQD come from the germline V gene (reference sequence). This CDR3 contains 15 residues. In DNA form, the CDR3 reads TGCGCCAGCAGTGAGTTCGTGGACAGGGGTTATGGCTACACCTTC. Its translation is CASSEFVDRGYGYTF.

The chain is built from TRBV15 and TRBJ2-1; 10 nucleotides match TRBD2. This CDR3 region has 17 residues. Per germline, CDR1 LNHNV and CDR2 YYDKDF (reference sequence). Trimming at V came to 5 bases and at J to 6 bases, leaving 13 bases not matched to a gene. CDR3 protein: CATSAPSEAGGLNEQFF. CDR3 bases: TGTGCCACCAGCGCCCCTTCGGAAGCGGGGGGGCTCAATGAGCAGTTCTTC.

This clone was seen only once. The chain uses TRBV13 and TRBJ2-5, with 8 bases fitting TRBD2. Trimming took 4 bases from V and 4 from J; bases not matched to a gene: 5. This CDR3 has 14 amino acids. Per the germline V gene, CDR1 is PRHDT and CDR2 is FYEKMQ (reference sequence). CDR3 in amino acids: CASSSPGGRETQYF. CDR3 nucleotide sequence: TGTGCCAGCAGCTCCCCGGGGGGGCGAGAGACCCAGTACTTC.

This chain joins TRBV12-1 and TRBJ2-5; the D call TRBD1 from the table was never checked on the DNA. TRBV12-1 is flagged as a pseudogene. The CDR3 sequence is 15 residues long. CDR3 nucleotide sequence: TGTGCCAGCAGCCCATTCTCCAGGGGCCAAGAGACCCAGTACTTC. Its translation: CASSPFSRGQETQYF.

The chain uses TRBV7-9 and TRBJ2-1, with 12 bases aligning to TRBD1. Germline V CDR1 and CDR2: SEHNR, FQNEAQ (reference sequence). Trimming took 5 bases from V and 10 from J; bases not matched to a gene: 6. The CDR3 runs to 14 residues. CDR3 region: CASSLGTGGREQFF. The CDR3 DNA is TGTGCCAGCAGCCTTGGGACAGGGGGCCGGGAGCAGTTCTTC. Complete variable domain (other parts from reference TRBV7-9 and TRBJ2-1): DTGVSQNPRHKITKRGQNVTFRCDPISEHNRLYWYRQTLGQGPEFLTYFQNEAQLEKSRLLSDRFSAERPKGSFSTLEIQRTEQGDSAMYLCASSLGTGGREQFFGPGTRLTVL.

V and J are TRBV2 and TRBJ1-1; D call uncertain. CDR3 length equals 15 residues. V was trimmed by 7 bases and J by 1 base, leaving 16 bases between them. Germline V lookup: CDR1 SNHLY, CDR2 FYNNEI. CDR3: CASIPHAATNTEAFF. The CDR3 coding sequence is TGTGCCAGCATCCCGCATGCAGCGACGAACACTGAAGCTTTCTTT.

The V gene is TRBV5-1, the J gene TRBJ2-1; no reliable D call. With 0 bases removed from V and 0 bases from J, the gap between germline ends came to 7 bases. The CDR3 is made up of 15 amino acids. Germline CDR1 is SGHRS and CDR2 is YFSETQ. DNA of the CDR3: TGCGCCAGCAGCTTGGACGTAAGCTCCTACAATGAGCAGTTCTTC. Amino acid sequence: CASSLDVSSYNEQFF.

This chain connects TRBV6-1 to TRBJ1-1; 7 bases match TRBD1. Germline loops: CDR1 MNHNS, CDR2 SASEGT. The CDR3 is 15 residues long. After removal of 1 base from V and 3 bases from J, the junction contained 5 bases not matched to a gene. As DNA, the CDR3 is TGTGCCAGCAGTGAAGGGGCAGGGGGGTACACTGAAGCTTTCTTT. Translated, it gives CASSEGAGGYTEAFF.

The rearrangement joins TRBV7-9 to TRBJ2-1, with 8 positions matching TRBD2. V shed 4 bases, J shed 7 bases, and the junction held 12 bases outside the gene matches. The CDR3 extends over 16 amino acids. Germline CDR1 SEHNR, CDR2 FQNEAQ (reference sequence). CDR3 sequence (DNA): TGTGCCAGCAGCTCCGACCGGGGGGGCGTGAGGAATGAGCAGTTCTTC. Residues: CASSSDRGGVRNEQFF.

In its sample, this clone ranks as medium-sized. The chain recombines TRBV2 with TRBJ2-3; D perhaps matches TRBD1 (5 bases). CDR3 length: 14 amino acids. Germline V CDR1 and CDR2: SNHLY, FYNNEI. Trimming removed 4 bases at V and 0 bases at J, with 8 bases between. In nucleotides, the CDR3 is TGTGCCAGCAGTGCGACAGAAAGCACAGATACGCAGTATTTT. It specifies CASSATESTDTQYF.